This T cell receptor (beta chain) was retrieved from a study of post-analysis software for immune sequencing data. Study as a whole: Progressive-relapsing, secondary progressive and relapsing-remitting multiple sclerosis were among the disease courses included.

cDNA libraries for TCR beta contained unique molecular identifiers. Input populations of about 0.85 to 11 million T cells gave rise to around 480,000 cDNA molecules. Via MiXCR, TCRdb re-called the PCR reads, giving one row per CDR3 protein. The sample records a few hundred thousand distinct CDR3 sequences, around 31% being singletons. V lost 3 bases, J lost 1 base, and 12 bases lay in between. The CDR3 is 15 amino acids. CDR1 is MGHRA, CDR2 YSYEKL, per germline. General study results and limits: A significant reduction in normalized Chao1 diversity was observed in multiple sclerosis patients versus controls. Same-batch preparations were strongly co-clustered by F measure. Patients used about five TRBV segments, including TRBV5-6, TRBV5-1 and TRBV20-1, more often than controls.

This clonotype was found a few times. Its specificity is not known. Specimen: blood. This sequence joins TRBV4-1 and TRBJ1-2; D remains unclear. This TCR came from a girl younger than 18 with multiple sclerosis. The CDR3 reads CASSHGGGINYGYTF. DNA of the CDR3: TGCGCCAGCAGCCATGGAGGAGGGATTAACTATGGCTACACCTTC.